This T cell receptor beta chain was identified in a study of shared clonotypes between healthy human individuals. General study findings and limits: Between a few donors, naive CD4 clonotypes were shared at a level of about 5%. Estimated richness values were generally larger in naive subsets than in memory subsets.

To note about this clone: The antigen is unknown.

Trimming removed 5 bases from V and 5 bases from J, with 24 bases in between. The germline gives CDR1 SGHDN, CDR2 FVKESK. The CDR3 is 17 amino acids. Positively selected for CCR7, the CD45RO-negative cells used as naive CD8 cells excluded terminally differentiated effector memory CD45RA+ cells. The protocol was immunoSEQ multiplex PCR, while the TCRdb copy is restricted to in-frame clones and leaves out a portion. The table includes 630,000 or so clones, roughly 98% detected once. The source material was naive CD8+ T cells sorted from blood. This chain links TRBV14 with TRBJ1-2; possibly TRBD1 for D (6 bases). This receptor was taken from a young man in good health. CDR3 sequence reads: CASSTSTIRQGPYGYTF. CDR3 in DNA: TGTGCCAGCAGCACGTCGACGATTCGGCAGGGGCCATATGGCTACACCTTC.